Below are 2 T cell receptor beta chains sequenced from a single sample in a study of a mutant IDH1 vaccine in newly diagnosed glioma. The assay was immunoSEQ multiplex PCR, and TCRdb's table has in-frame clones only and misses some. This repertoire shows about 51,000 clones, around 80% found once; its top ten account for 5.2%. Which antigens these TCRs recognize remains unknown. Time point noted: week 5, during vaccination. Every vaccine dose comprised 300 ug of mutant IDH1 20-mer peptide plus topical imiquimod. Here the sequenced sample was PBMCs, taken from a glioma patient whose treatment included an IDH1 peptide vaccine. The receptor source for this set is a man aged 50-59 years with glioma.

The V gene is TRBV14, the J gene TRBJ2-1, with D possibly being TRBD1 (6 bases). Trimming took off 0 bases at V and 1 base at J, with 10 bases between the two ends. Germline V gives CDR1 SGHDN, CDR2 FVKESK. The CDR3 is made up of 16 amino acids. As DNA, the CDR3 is TGTGCCAGCAGCCAAGATAGAGGGACATCCTACAATGAGCAGTTCTTC. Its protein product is CASSQDRGTSYNEQFF. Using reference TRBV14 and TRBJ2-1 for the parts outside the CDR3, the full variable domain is EAGVTQFPSHSVIEKGQTVTLRCDPISGHDNLYWYRRVMGKEIKFLLHFVKESKQDESGMPNNRFLAERTGGTYSTLKVQPAELEDSGVYFCASSQDRGTSYNEQFFGPGTRLTVL.

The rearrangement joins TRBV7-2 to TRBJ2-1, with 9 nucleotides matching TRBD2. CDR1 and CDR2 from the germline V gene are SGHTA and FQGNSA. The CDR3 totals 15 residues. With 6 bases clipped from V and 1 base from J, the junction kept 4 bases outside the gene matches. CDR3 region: CASREAGGSYNEQFF. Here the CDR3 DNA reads TGTGCCAGCAGAGAAGCGGGGGGTTCCTACAATGAGCAGTTCTTC.